This TCR beta chain was sequenced for a study of blood T cell repertoires in COVID-19. Generated by immunoSEQ multiplex PCR, the TCRdb table keeps only in-frame clones and is missing some. The sample has about 360,000 clones, roughly 87% seen once. The CDR3 consists of 15 residues. Trimming took off 5 bases at V and 0 bases at J, with 8 bases between the two ends. The germline gives CDR1 SEHNR, CDR2 FQNEAQ (reference sequence). This chain joins TRBV7-9 and TRBJ1-6; D is ambiguous. The source material was PBMCs or T cells enriched from blood (not recorded which). The sequence was obtained from a woman between 40 and 55 years old with acute COVID-19. CDR3 coding DNA: TGTGCCAGCAGCGAAGGGAGCTCCTATAATTCACCCCTCCACTTT. This sequence encodes CASSEGSSYNSPLHF. Drawing the rest from reference TRBV7-9 and TRBJ1-6, the complete variable domain is DTGVSQNPRHKITKRGQNVTFRCDPISEHNRLYWYRQTLGQGPEFLTYFQNEAQLEKSRLLSDRFSAERPKGSFSTLEIQRTEQGDSAMYLCASSEGSSYNSPLHFGNGTRLTVT.